This T cell receptor (beta chain) was captured by sequencing in a study of shared clonotypes between healthy human individuals (TCRdb year 2020). Some background on the complete study: The cohort comprised a couple of women and a few men aged 18 to 49 years. For each donor, CD4 naive and CD4 memory were each run on three plates, CD8 naive on two plates, and CD8 memory on one plate. The study deeply sequenced blood TCR repertoires of five healthy adults to estimate repertoire size and the extent of clonotype sharing between individuals. To increase sequencing depth and limit assay-specific biases, different laboratories used diverse techniques to prepare libraries and sequence TCR repertoires. Per donor, leukapheresis produced somewhere between about 0.85 and 10 billion PBMCs. Findings and caveats that apply to the study as a whole: The small number of donors limited the genetic and exposure-history diversity represented. Pairwise subsampling led to the expectation that sequencing depth would affect the degree of clonotype sharing among donors. Higher generation probabilities were observed for clonotypes shared by all four sorted-subset donors than for non-shared clonotypes. Estimated clonotype richness was generally larger for naive than for memory subsets. Rarefaction of sorted-subset datasets indicated incomplete sequencing despite the large sequencing depth. When a handful of donors were compared, the shared fraction of clonotypes was about 5.2% for naive CD4, around 3.5% for naive CD8, more than 2% for memory CD4, and around 0.37% for memory CD8. Sampling was restricted to blood, and TCR repertoires in tissues likely differ from the TCR repertoires found in blood.

TCR CDR3 regions were amplified from genomic DNA by multiplex PCR using the deep immunoSEQ assay. Extracted genomic DNA from each cell subset was spread evenly across all wells of several immunoSEQ 96-well plates, with each plate serving as a replicate. For sorted subsets, approximately 200 ng of genomic DNA, equivalent to 25,000 to 35,000 T cell genomes, went into each replicate PCR. The purified libraries were quantified using a Qubit 3.0 fluorometer, sized with a Bioanalyzer 2100, and then quantified again using the KAPA Library Quantification kit. A separate single-read 150-cycle Illumina NextSeq 550 flow cell was used to sequence each immunoSEQ 96-well plate. In the authors' own workflow: Because only junctional sequences without quality scores were contained in the immunoSEQ output, filtering matching that applied to full-length reads could not be performed. To assign V/J genes and CDR3, sequences were annotated against IMGT germline references using PyIR, a Python wrapper for IgBLAST v1.9. Reads were filtered out if the reads had weak V/J assignments (E-value above 1e-6), no CDR3, stop codons, out-of-frame junctions, or ambiguous translated residues. A V3J clonotype was defined by an identical inferred V gene, J gene, and CDR3 amino acid sequence. Percentage overlap between repertoires was calculated by dividing the number of shared unique clonotypes by the size of the smaller repertoire. Three approaches were used to assess repertoire richness: RTK rarefaction, the Chao1 estimator, and Recon v2.1 estimates of unobserved clonotypes. Generation probabilities were computed with OLGA for all TCRbeta clonotypes obtained by the gDNA method from a few donors. TCRdb re-hosts the immuneACCESS table, in-frame sequences only. Its copies lack some clones; in the studies checked, an unresolved V gene accounts for under half of them, and the cause for the rest is not known. The D gene and trimming were derived from the DNA, and the V and J assignments and clone size from that table. For this sample the table gives some 790,000 clones, of which roughly two thirds were detected only once. The ten largest clones represent around 1.7% of the sample.

There are 13 amino acids in the CDR3, from cysteine to phenylalanine inclusive. The retained sequence is limited to the CDR3, 39 bases, with the frame set at the first base. The CDR1 and CDR2 encoded by the germline V gene are MDHEN and SYDVKM. V was cut back by 6 bases and J by 8 bases, leaving a gap of 16 bases between them. Donors were healthy HIV-negative adults with no recently reported acute infections or vaccinations. Every donor was a Caucasian adult living in Nashville, Tennessee, USA. Magnetic negative selection was used to enrich CD4+ T cells, after which naive cells were positively selected on CD45RA and the negative fraction became the memory subset. Blood was obtained by leukapheresis, after which PBMCs were separated by Ficoll-Histopaque density gradient centrifugation and cryopreserved in liquid nitrogen vapor phase. Analytical flow cytometry was used to check the purity and quantity of every magnetically sorted T cell population. Genomic DNA was isolated from every sorted fraction and measured by UV absorbance on a Nanodrop 2000c.

With regard to this clone: Its cognate antigen has yet to be identified. Base qualities are missing; no much larger clone stands one base away.

Recombination linked TRBV28 to TRBJ1-2, with no reliable assignment of the D segment. What was sequenced was memory CD4+ T cells sorted from blood. The cell subset or site label on this specimen signifies: CD45RA-negative fraction. This receptor was identified in a woman aged 25-40 years in good health. CDR3 sequence: CASSYGRGWGYTF. The nucleotides read TGTGCCAGCAGCTATGGGCGGGGATGGGGCTACACCTTC.